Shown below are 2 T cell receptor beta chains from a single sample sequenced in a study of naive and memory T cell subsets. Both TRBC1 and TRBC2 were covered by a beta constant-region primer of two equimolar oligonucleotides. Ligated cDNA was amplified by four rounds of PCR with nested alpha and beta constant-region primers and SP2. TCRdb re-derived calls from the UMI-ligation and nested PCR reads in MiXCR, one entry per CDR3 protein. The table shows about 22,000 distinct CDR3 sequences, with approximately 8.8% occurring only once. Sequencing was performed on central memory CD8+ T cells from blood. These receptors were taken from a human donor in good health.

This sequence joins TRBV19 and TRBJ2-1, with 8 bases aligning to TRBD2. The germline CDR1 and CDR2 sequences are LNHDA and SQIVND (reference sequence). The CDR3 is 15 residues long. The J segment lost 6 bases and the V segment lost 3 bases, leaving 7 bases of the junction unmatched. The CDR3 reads CASSISPGGFNEQFF. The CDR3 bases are TGTGCCAGTAGTATTTCGCCGGGAGGGTTCAATGAGCAGTTCTTC.

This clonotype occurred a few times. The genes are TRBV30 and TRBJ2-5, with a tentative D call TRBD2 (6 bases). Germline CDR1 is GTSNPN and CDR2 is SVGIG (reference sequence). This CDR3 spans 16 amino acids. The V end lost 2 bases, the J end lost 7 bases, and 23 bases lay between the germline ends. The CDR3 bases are TGTGCCTGGAGTCCTCCGACCTCTAGCGCTTGGAGGACCCAGTACTTC. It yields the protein CAWSPPTSSAWRTQYF.